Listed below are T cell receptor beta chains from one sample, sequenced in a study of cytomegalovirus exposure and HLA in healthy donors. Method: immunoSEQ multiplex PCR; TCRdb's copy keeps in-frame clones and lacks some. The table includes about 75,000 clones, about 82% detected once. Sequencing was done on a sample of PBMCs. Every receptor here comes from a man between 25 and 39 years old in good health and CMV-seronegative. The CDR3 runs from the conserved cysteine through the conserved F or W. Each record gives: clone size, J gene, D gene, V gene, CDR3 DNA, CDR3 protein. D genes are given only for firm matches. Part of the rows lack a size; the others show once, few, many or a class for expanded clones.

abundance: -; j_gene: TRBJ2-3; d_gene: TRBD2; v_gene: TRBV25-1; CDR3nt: TGTGCCAGCAGTGACGAGCGGGAGGGCACAGATACGCAGTATTTT; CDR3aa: CASSDEREGTDTQYF
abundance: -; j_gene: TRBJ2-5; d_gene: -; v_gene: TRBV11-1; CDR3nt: TGTGCCAGCAGCTTGCTTAACACGGGGGAGTTCGTGACCCAGTACTTC; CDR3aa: CASSLLNTGEFVTQYF
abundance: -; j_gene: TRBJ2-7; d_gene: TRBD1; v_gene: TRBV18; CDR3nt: TGTGCCAGCTCACCACGGACAGGGAATCGCTACGAGCAGTACTTC; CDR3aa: CASSPRTGNRYEQYF
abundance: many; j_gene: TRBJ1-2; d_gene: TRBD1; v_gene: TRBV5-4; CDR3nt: TGTGCCAGCAGCACCGGACAGGGGTGGAATGGCTACACCTTC; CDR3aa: CASSTGQGWNGYTF
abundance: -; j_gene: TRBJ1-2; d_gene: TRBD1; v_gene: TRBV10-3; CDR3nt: TGTGCCATCAGGACAGGGAGCGGCTACACCTTC; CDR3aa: CAIRTGSGYTF
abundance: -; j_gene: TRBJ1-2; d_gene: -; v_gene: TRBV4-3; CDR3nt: TGCGCCAGCAGCCAAGAGTGGTGGGGGCACAACCTAAACTATGGCTACACCTTC; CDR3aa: CASSQEWWGHNLNYGYTF
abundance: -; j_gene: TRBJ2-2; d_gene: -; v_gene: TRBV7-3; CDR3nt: TGTGCCAGCAGCTTAATGAGCTCGACGAACACCGGGGAGCTGTTTTTT; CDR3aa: CASSLMSSTNTGELFF
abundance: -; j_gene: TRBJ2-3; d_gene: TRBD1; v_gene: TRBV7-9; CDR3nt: TGTGCCAGCAGCTCCGATCCCCAACCGGGACAGGGTACGACAGATACGCAGTATTTT; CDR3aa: CASSSDPQPGQGTTDTQYF
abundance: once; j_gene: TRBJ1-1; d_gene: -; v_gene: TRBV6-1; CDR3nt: TGTGCCAGCAGTAGCCCTTGGGAGACTGAAGCTTTCTTT; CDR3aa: CASSSPWETEAFF
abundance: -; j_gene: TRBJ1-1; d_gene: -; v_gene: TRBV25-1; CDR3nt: TGTGCCAGCAGGGAACAGGGAAAGAACACTGAAGCTTTCTTT; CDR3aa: CASREQGKNTEAFF
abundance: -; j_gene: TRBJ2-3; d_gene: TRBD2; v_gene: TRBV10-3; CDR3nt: TGTGCCGCGGGGGGCTCAGCTACGCAGTATTTT; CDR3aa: CAAGGSATQYF
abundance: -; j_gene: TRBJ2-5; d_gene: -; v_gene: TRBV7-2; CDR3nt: TGTGCCAGCAGCCCGGGACTGTCGTACCAAGAGACCCAGTACTTC; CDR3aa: CASSPGLSYQETQYF
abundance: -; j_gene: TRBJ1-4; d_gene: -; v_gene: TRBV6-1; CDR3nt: TGTGCCAGCAGTGTATGGAGGGAAGCGGGTGAAAAACTGTTTTTT; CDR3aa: CASSVWREAGEKLFF
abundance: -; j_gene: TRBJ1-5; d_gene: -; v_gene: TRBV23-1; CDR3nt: TGCGCCAGCAGTCAATTGCGGACAGACAATCAGCCCCAGCATTTT; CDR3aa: CASSQLRTDNQPQHF
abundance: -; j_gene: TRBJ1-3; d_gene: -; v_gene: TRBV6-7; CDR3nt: TGTGCCAGCAGGGGGCGACTTGGAAACACCATATATTTT; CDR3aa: CASRGRLGNTIYF
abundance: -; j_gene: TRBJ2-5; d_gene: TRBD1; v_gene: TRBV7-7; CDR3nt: TGTGCTAGCAGCCTAGAGTGGGACAGCCAAGAGACCCAGTACTTC; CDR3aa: CASSLEWDSQETQYF
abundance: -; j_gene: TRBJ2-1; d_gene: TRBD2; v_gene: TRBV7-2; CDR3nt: TGTGCCAGCAGCTTGGCCCTCGGGACTAGCGGGGCCCAGTTCTTC; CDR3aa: CASSLALGTSGAQFF
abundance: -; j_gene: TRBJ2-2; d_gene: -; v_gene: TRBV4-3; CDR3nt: TGCGCCAGCAGCCAAGCTATGGCGAACACCGGGGAGCTGTTTTTT; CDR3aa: CASSQAMANTGELFF
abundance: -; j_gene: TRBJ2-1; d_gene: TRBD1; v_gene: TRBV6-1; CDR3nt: TGTGCCAGCAGCGCCGTGGCAGGGGGAAACAATGAGCAGTTCTTC; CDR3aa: CASSAVAGGNNEQFF
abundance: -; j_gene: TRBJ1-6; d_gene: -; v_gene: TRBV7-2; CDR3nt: TGTGCCAGCAGCCCCGTCGGACGGAGGAATTCACCCCTCCACTTT; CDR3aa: CASSPVGRRNSPLHF
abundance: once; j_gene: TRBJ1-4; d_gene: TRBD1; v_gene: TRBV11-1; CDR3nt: TGTGCCAGCAGCGGACAGGGGGCTTCTGCAACTAATGAAAAACTGTTTTTT; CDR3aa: CASSGQGASATNEKLFF
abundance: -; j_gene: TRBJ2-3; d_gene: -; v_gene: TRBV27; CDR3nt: TGTGCCAGCAGAGGGGTCACAGATACGCAGTATTTT; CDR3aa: CASRGVTDTQYF
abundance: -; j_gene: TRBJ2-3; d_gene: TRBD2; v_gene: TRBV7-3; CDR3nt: TGTGCCAGCAGCTTTGGCGGGAGTGCGGATACGCAGTATTTT; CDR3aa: CASSFGGSADTQYF
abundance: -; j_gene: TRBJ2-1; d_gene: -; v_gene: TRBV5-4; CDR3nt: TGTGCCAGCAGCTTGTACAGGGCTAATGAGCAGTTCTTC; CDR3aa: CASSLYRANEQFF
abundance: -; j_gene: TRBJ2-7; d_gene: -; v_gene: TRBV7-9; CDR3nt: TGTGCCAGCAGCGGAAGACTCTACGAGCAGTACTTC; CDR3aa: CASSGRLYEQYF
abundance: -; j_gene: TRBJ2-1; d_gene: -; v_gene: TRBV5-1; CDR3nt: TGCGCCACGCCTCTTGGCGGAGAAAGCTCCTACAATGAGCAGTTCTTC; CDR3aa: CATPLGGESSYNEQFF
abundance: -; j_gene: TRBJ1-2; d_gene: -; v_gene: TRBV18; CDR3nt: TGTGCCAGCTCACCCGACAGGTCCAACTATGGCTACACCTTC; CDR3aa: CASSPDRSNYGYTF
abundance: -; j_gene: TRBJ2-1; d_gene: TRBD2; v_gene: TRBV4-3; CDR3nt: TGCGCCAGCAGCCGAAACCGGGAGGGTGAGCAGTTCTTC; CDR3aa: CASSRNREGEQFF
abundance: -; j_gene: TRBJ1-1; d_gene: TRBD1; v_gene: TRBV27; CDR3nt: TGTGCCAGCAGTCAACAGGGGGCTAGGAACACTGAAGCTTTCTTT; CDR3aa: CASSQQGARNTEAFF
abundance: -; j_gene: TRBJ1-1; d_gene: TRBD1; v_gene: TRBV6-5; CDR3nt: TGTGCCAGCAGTTACTCCCAGGGGGCGAAGTGGGGAGCTTTCTTT; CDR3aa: CASSYSQGAKWGAFF
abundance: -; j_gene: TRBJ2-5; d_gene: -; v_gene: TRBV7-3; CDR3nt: TGTGCCAGCAGCTTAACGTTAGCCAGCCAAGAGACCCAGTACTTC; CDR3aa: CASSLTLASQETQYF
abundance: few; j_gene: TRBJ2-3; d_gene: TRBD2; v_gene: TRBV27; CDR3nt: TGTGCCAGCAGTGTGGGCGGGAGGTTAGATACGCAGTATTTT; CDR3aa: CASSVGGRLDTQYF
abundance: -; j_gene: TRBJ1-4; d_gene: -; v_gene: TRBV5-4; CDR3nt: TGTGCCAGCAGCGGTCAGGGGCGGGGGAAGGAAAAACTGTTTTTT; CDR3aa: CASSGQGRGKEKLFF
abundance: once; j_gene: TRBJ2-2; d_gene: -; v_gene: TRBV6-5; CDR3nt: TGTGCCAGCAGTCAACGCGGGACCGGGGAGCTGTTTTTT; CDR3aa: CASSQRGTGELFF
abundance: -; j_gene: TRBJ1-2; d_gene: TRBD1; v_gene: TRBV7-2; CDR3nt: TGTGCCAGCAGCCCGGGACAGGGGGCGGATGGCTACACCTTC; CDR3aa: CASSPGQGADGYTF
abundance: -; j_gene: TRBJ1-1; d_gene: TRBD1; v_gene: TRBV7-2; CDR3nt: TGTGCCAGCAGCTCCCGGACAGGTACCACTGAAGCTTTCTTT; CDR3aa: CASSSRTGTTEAFF
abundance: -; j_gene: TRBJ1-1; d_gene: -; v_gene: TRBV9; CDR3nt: TGTGCCAGCAGCGAGGGGGGGTACACTGAAGCTTTCTTT; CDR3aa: CASSEGGYTEAFF
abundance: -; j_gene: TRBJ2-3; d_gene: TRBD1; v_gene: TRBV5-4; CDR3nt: TGTGCCAGCAGCGAGGGACAGGGGGGCACAGATACGCAGTATTTT; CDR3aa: CASSEGQGGTDTQYF
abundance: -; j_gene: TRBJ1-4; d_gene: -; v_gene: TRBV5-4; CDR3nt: TGTGCCAGCAGCTTGGATAGCCAGGGTGAAAAACTGTTTTTT; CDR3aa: CASSLDSQGEKLFF
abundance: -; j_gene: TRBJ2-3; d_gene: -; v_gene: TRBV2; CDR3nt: TGTGCCAGCAATAAAATCTCCGGGGGTGATACGCAGTATTTT; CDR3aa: CASNKISGGDTQYF
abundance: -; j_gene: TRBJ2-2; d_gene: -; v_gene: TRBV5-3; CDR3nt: TGTGCCAGATCGACTATCATTGCGCCTTCTGCCGGGGAGCTGTTTTTT; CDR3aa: CARSTIIAPSAGELFF